The 16 T cell receptor beta chains in this list originate from one sample, sequenced in a study of CD8+ T cells in alopecia areata. Reverse transcribed after extraction, RNA yielded cDNA as the sequencing template. Clones were sequenced by immunoSEQ multiplex PCR, and TCRdb holds only the in-frame ones, with some missing. This sample has approximately 180,000 clones; just under 60% occur once, and the top ten carry roughly 14%. The source was CD4+ T cells sorted from blood, collected at week 0. The source is a human donor with alopecia areata.

The chain couples TRBV4-1 to TRBJ2-3, with 8 bases fitting TRBD1. CDR3 length: 15 residues. In germline, CDR1 is MGHRA, CDR2 YSYEKL. V dropped 3 bases and J dropped 2; count of bases not matched to a gene: 4. CDR3 coding DNA: TGCGCCAGCAGCCAGAGGACAGGGCTCACAGATACGCAGTATTTT. Amino acid sequence: CASSQRTGLTDTQYF.

The chain uses TRBV5-1 and TRBJ2-7; 10 nucleotides match TRBD2. The germline V gene has CDR1 SGHRS and CDR2 YFSETQ. Trimming cost V 4 bases and J 3 bases; bases outside gene matches: 4. The length of the CDR3 is 14 residues. CDR3: CASSNSGGNYEQYF. CDR3 nucleotides: TGCGCCAGCAGCAATAGCGGGGGGAACTACGAGCAGTACTTC.

This chain connects TRBV13 to TRBJ2-7, with D maybe TRBD2 (6 bases). V was clipped by 4 bases and J by 3 bases, with 19 bases between them. CDR3 length: 16 residues. The V gene's germline CDR1 is PRHDT and CDR2 FYEKMQ (reference sequence). Written as DNA, the CDR3 is TGTGCCAGCAGCTCGCTCCGGGACTGGGGTAGCTACGAGCAGTACTTC. The encoded protein is CASSSLRDWGSYEQYF.

The genes are TRBV6-5 and TRBJ2-3, with 10 bases fitting TRBD1. This CDR3 comprises 15 residues. Germline values: CDR1 MNHEY, CDR2 SVGAGI. Unmatched junction bases numbered 2, after V lost 5 bases and J lost 0 bases. Here the CDR3 reads CASSRQGASTDTQYF. Written as DNA, the CDR3 is TGTGCCAGCAGTCGACAGGGGGCAAGCACAGATACGCAGTATTTT.

This clone was seen a few times. The chain joins TRBV27 to TRBJ2-5; TRBD2 agrees at 9 bases. Germline CDR1 reads MNHEY; CDR2 reads SMNVEV (reference sequence). V gave up 5 bases and J gave up 4 bases; unmatched junction bases: 5. This CDR3 is built from 14 residues. In DNA, the CDR3 is TGTGCCAGCAGTCTAGCGGGGCGGGGAGAGACCCAGTACTTC. It specifies CASSLAGRGETQYF.

The chain has TRBV15 and TRBJ1-2, with 10 bases fitting TRBD1. This CDR3 is 16 amino acids long. The V and J ends lost 0 bases and 5 bases, in that order; junction bases with no gene match: 6. Germline V gene sequence: CDR1 LNHNV, CDR2 YYDKDF (reference sequence). The CDR3 is CATSRDLRTGGYGYTF. CDR3 nucleotide sequence: TGTGCCACCAGCAGAGATTTACGGACAGGGGGATATGGCTACACCTTC.

The V gene is TRBV5-1, the J gene TRBJ1-2, with D maybe TRBD1 (6 bases). Germline CDR1 is SGHRS and CDR2 is YFSETQ. This CDR3 has 14 amino acids. V was clipped by 0 bases and J by 4 bases, with 10 bases between them. CDR3 region: CASSLDRAIYGYTF. CDR3 nucleotide sequence: TGCGCCAGCAGCTTGGACAGGGCCATCTATGGCTACACCTTC.

In this sample, this clone turned up a few times. Other nucleotide sequences in the sample specify the same CDR3. The chain recombines TRBV5-6 with TRBJ2-1; TRBD2 agrees at 9 bases. Per the germline V gene, CDR1 is SGHDT and CDR2 is YYEEEE. This CDR3 contains 15 residues. V lost 4 bases and J lost 4; bases outside the gene matches: 6. The CDR3 spells CASSPPSGAYNEQFF. As DNA, the CDR3 is TGTGCCAGCAGCCCCCCTAGCGGGGCTTACAATGAGCAGTTCTTC.

This clone was observed a few times. The chain recombines TRBV29-1 with TRBJ1-2, with D perhaps TRBD1 (6 bases). The length of the CDR3 is 12 residues. V was trimmed by 4 bases and J by 8 bases, leaving 14 bases between them. Germline CDR1 is SQVTM and CDR2 is ANQGSEA. This CDR3 reads CSVGGQGQGYTF. For the CDR3, the DNA is TGCAGCGTTGGGGGGCAGGGTCAGGGCTACACCTTC.

This chain links TRBV7-9 with TRBJ1-1, with 8 bases identical to TRBD1. Losses at the gene ends were 5 bases for V and 3 bases for J; bases not matched to a gene: 5. This CDR3 contains 14 residues. CDR1 is SEHNR and CDR2 is FQNEAQ in the germline V gene (reference sequence). The CDR3 region is CASSLLQGDTEAFF. In DNA form, the CDR3 reads TGTGCCAGCAGCCTTCTACAGGGGGACACTGAAGCTTTCTTT.

This clone has just a few counts. V gene TRBV27 combines with J gene TRBJ2-2; TRBD1 agrees at 9 bases. There are 14 residues in the CDR3. Germline-derived CDR1 and CDR2 are MNHEY and SMNVEV (reference sequence). Losses at the gene ends were 7 bases for V and 3 bases for J; bases not matched to a gene: 3. Written as DNA, the CDR3 is TGTGCCAGCACCAGGGACAGGGACACCGGGGAGCTGTTTTTT. It codes for CASTRDRDTGELFF.

This chain links TRBV20-1 with TRBJ2-7; weak D call: TRBD1 (5 bases). Trimming removed 5 bases at V and 3 bases at J, with 8 bases between. CDR1 is DFQATT and CDR2 is SNEGSKA in the germline V gene (reference sequence). The CDR3 extends over 11 amino acids. CDR3 residues: CSAVRGYEQYF. DNA for the CDR3: TGCAGTGCTGTTAGGGGCTACGAGCAGTACTTC.

This clone has a handful of counts. The rearrangement uses TRBV4-1 and TRBJ1-5; no definite D call. The V gene's germline CDR1 is MGHRA and CDR2 YSYEKL. The CDR3 has 16 residues. V was cut by 3 bases and J by 3 bases, with 15 bases left in between. CDR3 in DNA: TGCGCCAGCAGCCATTTCGACGGCAGTAACAATCAGCCCCAGCATTTT. The encoded protein is CASSHFDGSNNQPQHF.

This chain links TRBV15 with TRBJ1-3, with D unresolved. The CDR3 covers 17 residues. Trimming pared 0 bases from V and 8 bases from J, leaving 20 bases between. From germline, CDR1 is LNHNV and CDR2 YYDKDF (reference sequence). The CDR3 nucleotides are TGTGCCACCAGCAGAGATCGGACTGGCGTACATAGGGACACCATATATTTT. It is translated as CATSRDRTGVHRDTIYF.

V gene TRBV30 combines with J gene TRBJ1-2; D ambiguous. This CDR3 region has 12 residues. Germline-derived CDR1 and CDR2 are GTSNPN and SVGIG (reference sequence). Trimming removed 2 bases at V and 7 bases at J, with 11 bases between. The CDR3 sequence: CAWSRDTSGYTF. The CDR3, as DNA: TGTGCCTGGAGTAGAGACACGTCTGGCTACACCTTC.

The sample holds many counts of this clone. The rearrangement links TRBV7-9 to TRBJ1-1; D ambiguous. The CDR3 extends over 14 amino acids. Germline V CDR1 and CDR2: SEHNR, FQNEAQ (reference sequence). V lost 1 base to trimming and J lost 5 bases, with 11 bases between them. The CDR3 sequence: CASSLGGLGTEAFF. Written as DNA, the CDR3 is TGTGCCAGCAGCTTAGGAGGTTTGGGGACTGAAGCTTTCTTT.